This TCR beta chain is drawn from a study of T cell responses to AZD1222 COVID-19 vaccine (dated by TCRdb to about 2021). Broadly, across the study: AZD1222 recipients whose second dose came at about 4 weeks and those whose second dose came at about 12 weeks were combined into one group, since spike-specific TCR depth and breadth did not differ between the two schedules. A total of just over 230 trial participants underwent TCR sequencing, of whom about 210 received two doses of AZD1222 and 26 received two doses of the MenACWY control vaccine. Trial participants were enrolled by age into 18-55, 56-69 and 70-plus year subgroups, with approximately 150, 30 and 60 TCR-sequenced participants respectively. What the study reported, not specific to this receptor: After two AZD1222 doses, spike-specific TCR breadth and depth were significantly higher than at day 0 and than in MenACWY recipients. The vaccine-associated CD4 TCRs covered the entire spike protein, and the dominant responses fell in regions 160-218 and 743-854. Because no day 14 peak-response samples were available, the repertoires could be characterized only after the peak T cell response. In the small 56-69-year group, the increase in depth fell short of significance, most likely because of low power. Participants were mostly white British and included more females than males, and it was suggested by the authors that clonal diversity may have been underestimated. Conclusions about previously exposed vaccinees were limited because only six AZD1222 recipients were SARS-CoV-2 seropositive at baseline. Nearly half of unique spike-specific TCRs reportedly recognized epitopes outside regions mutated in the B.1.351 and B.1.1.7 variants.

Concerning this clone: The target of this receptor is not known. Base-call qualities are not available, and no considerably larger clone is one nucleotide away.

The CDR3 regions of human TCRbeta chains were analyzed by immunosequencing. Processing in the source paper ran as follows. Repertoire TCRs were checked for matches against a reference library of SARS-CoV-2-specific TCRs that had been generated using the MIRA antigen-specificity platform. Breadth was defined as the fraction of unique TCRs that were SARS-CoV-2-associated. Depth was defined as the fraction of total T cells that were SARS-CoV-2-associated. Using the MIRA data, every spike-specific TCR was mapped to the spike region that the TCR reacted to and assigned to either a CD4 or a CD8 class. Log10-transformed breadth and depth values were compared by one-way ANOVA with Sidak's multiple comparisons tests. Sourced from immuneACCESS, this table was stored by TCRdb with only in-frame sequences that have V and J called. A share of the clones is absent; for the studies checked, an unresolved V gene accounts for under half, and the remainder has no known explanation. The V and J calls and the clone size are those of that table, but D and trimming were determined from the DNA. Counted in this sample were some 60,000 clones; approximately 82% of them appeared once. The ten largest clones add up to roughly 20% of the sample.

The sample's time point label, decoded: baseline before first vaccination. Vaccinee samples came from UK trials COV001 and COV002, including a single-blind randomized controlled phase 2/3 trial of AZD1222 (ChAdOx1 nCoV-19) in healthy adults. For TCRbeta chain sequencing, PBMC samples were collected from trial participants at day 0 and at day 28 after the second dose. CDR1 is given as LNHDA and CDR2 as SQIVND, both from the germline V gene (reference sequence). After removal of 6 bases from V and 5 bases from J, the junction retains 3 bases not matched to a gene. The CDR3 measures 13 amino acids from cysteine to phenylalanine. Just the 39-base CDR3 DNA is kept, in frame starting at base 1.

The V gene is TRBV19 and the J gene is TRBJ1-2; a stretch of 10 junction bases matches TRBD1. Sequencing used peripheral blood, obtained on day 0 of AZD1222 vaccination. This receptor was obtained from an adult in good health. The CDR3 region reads CASRRDRGYGYTF. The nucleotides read TGTGCCAGTAGACGGGACAGGGGATATGGCTACACCTTC.